The clone carrying this T cell receptor (beta chain) was detected many times. The time point: patch test 2, 6 weeks after DPC sensitization. Treatment described: therapeutic diphenylcyclopropenone sensitization with weekly scalp DPC. Alopecia patients, 18 to 70 years old and DPC-suitable, served as donors. The data derive from a study of human T cells and chemical hapten exposure. Study context: Slight volume differences across pooled libraries mainly accounted for varying per-sample TCR yields.

Germline CDR1 and CDR2: ENHRY and SYGVKD. The junction had 4 bases not matched to a gene; V was cut back by 9 bases and J by 1 base. This CDR3 has 13 residues. TCRdb reprocessed the RACE reads via MiXCR and lists one record per CDR3 protein. The table shows about 54,000 distinct CDR3 sequences, with about 10% occurring only once. The V and J genes are TRBV10-3 and TRBJ1-1, with 8 nucleotides matching TRBD1. Specimen: whole blood, collected in connection with sensitization to the hapten diphenylcyclopropenone (DPC). The receptor was isolated from a woman between 50 and 59 years old with alopecia areata. Some clones in this sample may be carry-over from other donors' samples. The CDR3 loop is CAIRDRTNTEAFF. CDR3 DNA sequence: TGTGCCATACGGGACAGGACGAACACTGAAGCTTTCTTT.